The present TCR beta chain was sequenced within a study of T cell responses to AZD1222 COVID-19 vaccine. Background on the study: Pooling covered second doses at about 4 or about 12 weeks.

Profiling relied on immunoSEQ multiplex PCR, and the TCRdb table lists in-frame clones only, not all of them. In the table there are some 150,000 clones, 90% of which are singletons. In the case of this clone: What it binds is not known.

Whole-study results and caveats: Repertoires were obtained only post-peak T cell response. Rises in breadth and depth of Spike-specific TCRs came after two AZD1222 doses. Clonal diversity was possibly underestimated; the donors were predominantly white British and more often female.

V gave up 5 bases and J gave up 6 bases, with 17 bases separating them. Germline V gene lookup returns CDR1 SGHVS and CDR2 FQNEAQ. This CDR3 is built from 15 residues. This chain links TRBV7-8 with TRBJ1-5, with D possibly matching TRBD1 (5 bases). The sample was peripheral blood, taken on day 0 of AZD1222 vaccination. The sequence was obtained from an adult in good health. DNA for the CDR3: TGTGCCAGCAGCCCGGGGGGGGGTGGTGGTCAGCCCCAGCATTTT. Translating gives CASSPGGGGGQPQHF.